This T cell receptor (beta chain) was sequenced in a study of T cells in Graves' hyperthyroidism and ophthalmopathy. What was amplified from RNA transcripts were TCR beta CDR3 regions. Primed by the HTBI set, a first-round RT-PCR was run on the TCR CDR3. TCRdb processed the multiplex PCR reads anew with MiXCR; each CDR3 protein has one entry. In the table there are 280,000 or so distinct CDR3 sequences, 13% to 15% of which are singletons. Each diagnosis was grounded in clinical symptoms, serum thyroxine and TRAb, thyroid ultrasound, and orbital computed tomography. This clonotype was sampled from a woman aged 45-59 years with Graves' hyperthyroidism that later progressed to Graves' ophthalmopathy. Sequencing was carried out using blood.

DNA of the CDR3: TGTGCCAGTAGTTCGGTCAACAATGAGCAGTTCTTC. It codes for CASSSVNNEQFF. V and J are TRBV19 and TRBJ2-1; D is uncertain. V was shortened by 5 bases and J by 5 bases, with 7 bases between the two germline ends. From germline, CDR1 is LNHDA and CDR2 SQIVND (reference sequence). The CDR3 is made up of 12 amino acids.